The entry below describes one T cell receptor (beta chain). Its antigen is still unknown. No quality values exist for individual bases; no much larger clone is one base distant. Library construction relied on the immunoSEQ multiplex PCR assay. For the multiplex PCR, a mixture combining 60 forward primers for TCR Vbeta segments and 13 reverse primers for TCR Jbeta segments was used. The CDR3 region of rearranged TCR beta genes was amplified from genomic DNA with a multiplex PCR assay. On the Illumina HiSeq System, the amplified TCR beta libraries were sequenced as 87-base-pair reads. Under the source paper's analysis protocol: A later analysis counted about 80 million unique TCR beta chains across the 666 repertoires, and around 9.9 million of these chains were shared by at least two donors. Raw reads were error-corrected and collapsed into unique sequences with a nearest-neighbor algorithm that merged closely related sequences to remove PCR and sequencing errors. CDR3 sequences were aligned to IMGT reference sequences to assign V, D and J gene segments. For a sequence to be retained, a match of at least six nucleotides to both a V gene segment and a J gene segment was required. Rearrangements were called productive when the CDR3 lacked stop codons and stayed in frame with V and J; all others were non-productive. Following IMGT convention, CDR3 was defined as the stretch from the second conserved V-encoded cysteine up to the conserved J-encoded phenylalanine. In an earlier analysis of around 570 of the donors, sequences lacking an unambiguous match to a single V gene segment were excluded. In an earlier analysis of 587 of the donors, V segments were called functional above 56.7% productive rearrangements and were called segregating when the between-donor standard deviation exceeded 5%. A statistical classification framework was built to diagnose cytomegalovirus status from the catalog of TCR beta chain sequences. In a later analysis, V and J genes were assigned by comparing TCR nucleotide sequences against IMGT/GENE-DB human TR gene sequences. A later analysis assigned CDR3 sequences and most-parsimonious VDJ recombination scenarios with the TCRdist pipeline. A later analysis defined each TCR beta chain by its CDR3 amino acid sequence plus V-gene family, and excluded reads lacking a unique V-gene family. A later analysis removed roughly 590 highly shared, low-generation-probability nucleotide sequences to deal with suspected cross-contamination and a sequencing artifact. For each public chain, a later analysis derived a clonal expansion index from normalized ranks of inferred template counts within each repertoire. In a later analysis, generation probabilities were computed using a VDJ recombination model fitted to out-of-frame rearrangements, and the results were checked against IGoR. In a later analysis, hypergeometric tests were used to score TCR-TCR, TCR-HLA and TCR-CMV co-occurrence, with a repertoire-size bias correction applied to TCR pairs. In a later analysis, false discovery rates were estimated by permuting HLA or CMV assignments 20 times. In a later analysis, co-occurring TCRs were grouped using DBSCAN, with TCRdist sequence similarity added in when clustering inside HLA-allele-positive subsets. Co-occurrence clustering excluded repertoires with fewer than 30,000 or more than 120,000 public chains, plus five with anomalous nucleotide sharing. The table comes from immuneACCESS by way of TCRdb, which keeps in-frame sequences with V and J called. Part of the clones is missing from these tables; in studies checked, under half for an unresolved V gene and the rest for unknown reasons. V, J and clone size derive from that table, while D and trimming were established from the DNA sequence. This sample has 70,000 to 80,000 clones in its table, and around 82% of those were observed once. The leading ten clones occupy 1.9% of the sample.

Germline trimming amounts to 2 bases on V and 6 bases on J, with 7 as the count of junction bases outside the gene matches. Its CDR3 holds 14 amino acids, cysteine through phenylalanine. This entry keeps only the CDR3 DNA: 42 bases, framed from base 1. CDR1 SGHRS and CDR2 YFSETQ were looked up in the germline V gene. This specimen belongs to a study of cytomegalovirus exposure and HLA in healthy donors (dated by TCRdb to 2016 to 2017). Regarding the research as a whole: An earlier analysis of 550 to 700 of the donors reported approximately 270 Gb of sequence data and some 120 million unique TCR beta sequences from about 180 million T cells. The number of typed donors differed by locus: about 629-630 for A, B, C, DRB1 and DQB1; approximately 520 for DQA1; around 580 for DPA1; and around 470 for DPB1. The study combined high-throughput TCR immunosequencing, statistical association of individual TCRs with disease status, and machine learning to predict cytomegalovirus infection status. In a later genetic analysis, genome-wide SNP genotypes for about 65% of the 666 donors were used, and that subset was treated as a discovery cohort. Among 300 to 500 genotyped donors of the cohort, an average of approximately 240,000 unique TCR beta nucleotide sequences was sequenced per donor, of which 15% to 20% were non-productive. In the later analysis, no new phenotypic data were used to find candidate immune exposures; instead, reliance was placed on TCR beta sequences and their occurrence across donors. Every repertoire in the discovery cohort had been generated on one and the same sequencing platform. Four to six DR-DQ haplotypes were handled as single units for association and clustering, since linkage in the cohort was strong. Besides the first cohort of approximately 670 subjects, a separate validation cohort made up of about 120 different subjects was used. Approximately 310 gigabases of sequencing data and approximately 84 million unique TCR sequences were included in an early release covering roughly 600 HLA-typed donors. Donor age, sex, ethnicity and CMV serostatus were collected together with the repertoire data. In an earlier analysis of a few hundred of the donors, high-throughput TCR beta sequencing was used to judge whether each TCR beta V gene segment behaved as functional or pseudogenic. Class I and class II HLA loci were covered by the typing at four-digit resolution. In a later analysis, previously published TCR beta repertoires from fewer than 750 donors were re-analyzed and high-resolution HLA genotyping was added so that TCR occurrence patterns could be studied. The study aimed to test whether cataloging public T cell receptors could reveal signatures of past pathogen exposure. The genetic ancestry cluster associated with self-reported Caucasian donors included 81% of the roughly 390 genotyped donors. The study used immunosequencing to profile the T cell repertoires of 666 subjects and linked those repertoires to cytomegalovirus serostatus. The research as a whole found: When HLA alleles, especially DR and DQ, strongly co-occurred, attributing TCR associations to individual alleles was difficult. A later genetic analysis associated a missense DCLRE1C variant with V-gene and J-gene trimming of TCR beta chains, and an independent cohort replicated the association. A further reported finding was that TCR beta sequences accurately predicted the HLA-A and HLA-B alleles for most subjects in the first cohort. A later analysis found that most CMV-associated TCR beta chains appeared HLA-restricted, with HLA associations seemingly driven largely by CMV exposure. For the cohort, immune exposure information was limited to CMV serostatus. In both the original and validation cohorts, the classifier was reported to diagnose cytomegalovirus status with high specificity and sensitivity. The earlier analysis of some 560 of the donors excluded about 16 rarely observed V segments, including chromosome 9 orphons, because counts were too low. In a later analysis, more than 15,000 TCR beta sequences were associated with specific HLA alleles at a false discovery rate of 0.05. Because HLA typing was unavailable for some donors at each locus, only the typed subset was used in association tests. Compared with the approximately 600-donor mean, donors in an Asian-associated ancestry cluster had fewer N-insertions in productive TCRs, according to a later genetic analysis. The authors suggested that the approach could potentially be generalized to other disease states and immunological phenotypes. This cohort had only TCR beta chains sequenced, and the lack of alpha or paired-chain data limited which features could be detected. The 87-base-pair reads could not distinguish some IMGT-functional V segments, including TRBV6-2 and TRBV6-3, so those segments were excluded. A cluster of highly shared sequence variants was judged likely to be a technical artifact of the sequencing pipeline. Roughly uniform sequencing depth across donors was assumed in presence/absence analyses, although this assumption may not hold. In a later analysis, the rate of TCR association differed among HLA loci, with DRB1 alleles having the most associated TCRs and HLA-C alleles having the fewest. While some public TCRs were present in many individuals, most TCR sequences turned up only very rarely across donors. In an earlier analysis of more than 500 of the donors, most TCR beta V segments appeared in productive rearrangements about 87% or about 30% of the time, broadly matching IMGT annotations. A few of the identified cytomegalovirus-associated TCR beta chains were confirmed in vitro to be specific for cytomegalovirus antigens. The study listed 170 or so TCR beta chains as associated with cytomegalovirus. Correlated functional status among segregating V segments might reflect linkage disequilibrium, but an unknown experimental factor could not be ruled out. In a later analysis, several top co-occurrence clusters were reported to appear linked to parvovirus B19, influenza, CMV and Epstein-Barr virus. In a later analysis, HLA-associated TCR beta chains showed more clonal expansion and lower generation probabilities than non-associated chains that were equally common.

The cohort was made up of 500 to 800 healthy bone marrow donors. All cohort members were sampled while nominally healthy, although unrecorded immune exposures were likely present. The donor was CMV seronegative and belonged to the group of 352 seronegative cohort members. Every donor gave a peripheral blood sample, and the peripheral blood mononuclear cells from that sample were used for TCR beta sequencing. Genomic DNA was extracted from the blood cell samples with the Qiagen DNeasy Blood Extraction Kit. The receptor's source is a man between 18 and 29 years old in good health and CMV-seronegative. The sample consisted of PBMCs. The sequence links TRBV5-1 to TRBJ1-2; a stretch of 7 junction bases matches TRBD1. The bases read TGCGCCAGCAGCTTACAACAGGGGAAGGATGGCTACACCTTC. Translated, it gives CASSLQQGKDGYTF.